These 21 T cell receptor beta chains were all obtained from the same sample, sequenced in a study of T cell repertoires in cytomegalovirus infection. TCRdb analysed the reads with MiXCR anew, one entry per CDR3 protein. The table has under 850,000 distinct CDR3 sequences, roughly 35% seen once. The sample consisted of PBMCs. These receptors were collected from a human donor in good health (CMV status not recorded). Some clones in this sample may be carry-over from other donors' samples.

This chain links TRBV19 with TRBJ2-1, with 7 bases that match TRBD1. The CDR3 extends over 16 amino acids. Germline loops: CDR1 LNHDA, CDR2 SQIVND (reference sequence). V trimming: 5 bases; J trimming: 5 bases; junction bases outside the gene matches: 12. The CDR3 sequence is CASSAPTGRAHNEQFF. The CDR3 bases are TGTGCCAGTAGTGCTCCGACAGGGCGCGCCCACAATGAGCAGTTCTTC. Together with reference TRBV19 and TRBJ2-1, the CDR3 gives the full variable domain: DGGITQSPKYLFRKEGQNVTLSCEQNLNHDAMYWYRQDPGQGLRLIYYSQIVNDFQKGDIAEGYSVSREKKESFPLTVTSAQKNPTAFYLCASSAPTGRAHNEQFFGPGTRLTVL.

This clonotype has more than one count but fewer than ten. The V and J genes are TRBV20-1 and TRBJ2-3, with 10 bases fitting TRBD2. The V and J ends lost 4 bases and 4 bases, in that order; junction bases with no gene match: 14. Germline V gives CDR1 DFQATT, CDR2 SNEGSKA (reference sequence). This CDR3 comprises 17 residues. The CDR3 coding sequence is TGCAGTGCTAAACCCCGAGGAGCGGGGGGGCGGGCAGATACGCAGTATTTT. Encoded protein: CSAKPRGAGGRADTQYF.

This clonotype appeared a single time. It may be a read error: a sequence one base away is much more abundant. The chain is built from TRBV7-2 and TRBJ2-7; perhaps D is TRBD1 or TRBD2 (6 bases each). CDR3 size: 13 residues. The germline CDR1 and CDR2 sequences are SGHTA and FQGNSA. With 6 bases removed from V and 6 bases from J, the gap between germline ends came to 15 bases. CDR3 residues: CASRGGVGGEQYF. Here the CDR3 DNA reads TGTGCCAGCAGAGGAGGGGTAGGGGGCGAGCAGTACTTC. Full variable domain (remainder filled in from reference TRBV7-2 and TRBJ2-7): GAGVSQSPSNKVTEKGKDVELRCDPISGHTALYWYRQSLGQGLEFLIYFQGNSAPDKSGLPSDRFSAERTGGSVSTLTIQRTQQEDSAVYLCASRGGVGGEQYFGPGTRLTVT.

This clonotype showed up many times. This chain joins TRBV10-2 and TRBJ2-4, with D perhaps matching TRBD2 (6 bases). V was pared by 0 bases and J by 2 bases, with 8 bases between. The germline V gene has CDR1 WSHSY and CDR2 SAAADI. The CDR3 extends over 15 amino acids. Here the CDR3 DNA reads TGCGCCAGCAGTGAGTCTGCGGGGACCAAAAACATTCAGTACTTC. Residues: CASSESAGTKNIQYF.

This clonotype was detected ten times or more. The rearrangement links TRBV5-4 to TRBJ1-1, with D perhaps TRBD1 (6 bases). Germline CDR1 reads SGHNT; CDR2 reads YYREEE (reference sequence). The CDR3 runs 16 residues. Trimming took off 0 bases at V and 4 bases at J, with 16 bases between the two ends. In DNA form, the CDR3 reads TGTGCCAGCAGCTTGGGAGGACAGCTCCTTCCCACTGAAGCTTTCTTT. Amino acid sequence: CASSLGGQLLPTEAFF.

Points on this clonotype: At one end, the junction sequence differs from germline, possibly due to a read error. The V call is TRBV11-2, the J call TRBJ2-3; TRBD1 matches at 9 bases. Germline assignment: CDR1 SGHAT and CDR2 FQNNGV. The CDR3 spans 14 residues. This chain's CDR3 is CASRGTGLRDTKYF. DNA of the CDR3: TGTGCCAGCAGGGGGACAGGGCTCAGAGATACGAAGTATTTT.

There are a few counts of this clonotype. For the CDR3, the DNA is TGTGCCATCTCAGACTTGTCTGGGGCCAACGTCCTGACTTTC. It encodes CAISDLSGANVLTF. V is TRBV10-3 and J is TRBJ2-6; D is unclear. The CDR3 is 14 residues long. Trimming removed 8 bases at V and 1 base at J, with 9 bases between. Germline lookup yields CDR1 ENHRY and CDR2 SYGVKD.

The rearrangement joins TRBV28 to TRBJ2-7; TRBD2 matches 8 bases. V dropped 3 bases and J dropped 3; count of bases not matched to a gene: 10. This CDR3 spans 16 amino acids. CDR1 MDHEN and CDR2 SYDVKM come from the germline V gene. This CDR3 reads CASSFHFKAGGYEQYF. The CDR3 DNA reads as TGTGCCAGCAGTTTCCACTTCAAGGCGGGGGGCTACGAGCAGTACTTC.

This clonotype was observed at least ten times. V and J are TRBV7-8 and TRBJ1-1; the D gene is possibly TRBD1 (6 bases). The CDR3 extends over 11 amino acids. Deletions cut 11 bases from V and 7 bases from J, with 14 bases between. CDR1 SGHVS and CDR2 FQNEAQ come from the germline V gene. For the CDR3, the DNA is TGTGCCGCTATGCAGGGGATTGAAGCTTTCTTT. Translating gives CAAMQGIEAFF.

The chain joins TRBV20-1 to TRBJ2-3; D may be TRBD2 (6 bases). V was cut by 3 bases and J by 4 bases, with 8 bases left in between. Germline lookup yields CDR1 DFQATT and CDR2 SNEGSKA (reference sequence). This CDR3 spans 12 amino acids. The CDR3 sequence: CSASRDSDTQYF. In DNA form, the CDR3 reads TGCAGTGCTAGCCGGGACTCAGATACGCAGTATTTT.

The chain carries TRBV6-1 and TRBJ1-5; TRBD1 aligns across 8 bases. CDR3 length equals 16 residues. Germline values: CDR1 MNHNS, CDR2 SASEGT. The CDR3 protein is CAIWGQDKGNNQPQHF. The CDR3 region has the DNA TGTGCGATCTGGGGACAGGATAAGGGGAACAATCAGCCCCAGCATTTT.

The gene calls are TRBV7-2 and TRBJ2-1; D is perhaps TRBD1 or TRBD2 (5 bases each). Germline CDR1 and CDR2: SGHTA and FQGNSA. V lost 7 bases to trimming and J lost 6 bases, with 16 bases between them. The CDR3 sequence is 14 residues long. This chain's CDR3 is CASKGYSGPNEQFF. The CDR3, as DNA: TGTGCCAGCAAGGGGTATTCGGGGCCCAATGAGCAGTTCTTC.

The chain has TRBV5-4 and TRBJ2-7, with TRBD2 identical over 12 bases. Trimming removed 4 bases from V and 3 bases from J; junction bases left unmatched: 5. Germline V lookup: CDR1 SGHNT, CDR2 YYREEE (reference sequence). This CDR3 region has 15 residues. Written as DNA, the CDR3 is TGTGCCAGCAGCCAACGGGGACTAGCGGGCTACGAGCAGTACTTC. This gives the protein CASSQRGLAGYEQYF.

The CDR3 protein is CASSLMENQPQHF. CDR3 nucleotides: TGTGCCAGCAGTTTAATGGAAAATCAGCCCCAGCATTTT. V is TRBV28 and J is TRBJ1-5; D not certain. The V end lost 2 bases, the J end lost 4 bases, and 6 bases lay between the germline ends. CDR1 is MDHEN and CDR2 is SYDVKM in the germline V gene. CDR3 length: 13 amino acids.

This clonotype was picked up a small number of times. Here the CDR3 reads CASNTPLTDRRETSTDTQYF. Here the CDR3 DNA reads TGTGCCAGCAACACTCCTCTAACGGACCGTAGGGAAACTAGCACAGATACGCAGTATTTT. This chain uses TRBV7-9 with TRBJ2-3; D gene uncertain. V lost 7 bases to trimming and J lost 0 bases, with 29 bases between them. The CDR3 has 20 amino acids. From germline, CDR1 is SEHNR and CDR2 FQNEAQ (reference sequence). The whole variable domain, filled in from reference TRBV7-9 and TRBJ2-3, reads DTGVSQNPRHKITKRGQNVTFRCDPISEHNRLYWYRQTLGQGPEFLTYFQNEAQLEKSRLLSDRFSAERPKGSFSTLEIQRTEQGDSAMYLCASNTPLTDRRETSTDTQYFGPGTRLTVL.

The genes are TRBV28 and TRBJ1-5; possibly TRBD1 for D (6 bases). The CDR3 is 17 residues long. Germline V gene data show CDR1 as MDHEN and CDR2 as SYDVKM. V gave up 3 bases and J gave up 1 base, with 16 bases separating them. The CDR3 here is CASSFGGGRGSNQPQHF. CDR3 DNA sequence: TGTGCCAGCAGTTTTGGAGGGGGGAGGGGAAGCAATCAGCCCCAGCATTTT.

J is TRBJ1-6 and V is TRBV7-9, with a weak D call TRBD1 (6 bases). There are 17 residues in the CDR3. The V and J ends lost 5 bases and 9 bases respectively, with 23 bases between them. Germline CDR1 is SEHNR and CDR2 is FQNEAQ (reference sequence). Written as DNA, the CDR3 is TGTGCCAGCAGCAAGGAGGGAATGGCACAGGGAGGTTCACCCCTCCACTTT. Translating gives CASSKEGMAQGGSPLHF.

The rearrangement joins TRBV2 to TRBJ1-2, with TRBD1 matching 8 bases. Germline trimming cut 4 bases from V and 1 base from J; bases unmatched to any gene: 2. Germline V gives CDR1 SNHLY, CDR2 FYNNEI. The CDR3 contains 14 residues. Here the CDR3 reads CASSVDRDNYGYTF. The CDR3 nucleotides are TGTGCCAGCAGTGTGGACAGGGATAACTATGGCTACACCTTC.

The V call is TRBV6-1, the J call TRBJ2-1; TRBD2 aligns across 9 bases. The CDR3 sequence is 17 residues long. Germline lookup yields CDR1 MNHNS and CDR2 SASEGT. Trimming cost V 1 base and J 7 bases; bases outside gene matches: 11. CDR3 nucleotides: TGTGCCAGCAGTGAAGTAGAAGGGCGGGGGGGTAGGAATGAGCAGTTCTTC. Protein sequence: CASSEVEGRGGRNEQFF.

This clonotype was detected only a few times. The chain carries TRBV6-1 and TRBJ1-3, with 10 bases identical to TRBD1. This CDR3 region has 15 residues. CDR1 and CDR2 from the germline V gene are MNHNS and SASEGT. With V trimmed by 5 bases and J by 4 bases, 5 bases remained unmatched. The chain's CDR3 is CASSRDRGRGNTIYF. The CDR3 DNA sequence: TGTGCCAGCAGTCGAGACAGGGGGCGAGGAAACACCATATATTTT.

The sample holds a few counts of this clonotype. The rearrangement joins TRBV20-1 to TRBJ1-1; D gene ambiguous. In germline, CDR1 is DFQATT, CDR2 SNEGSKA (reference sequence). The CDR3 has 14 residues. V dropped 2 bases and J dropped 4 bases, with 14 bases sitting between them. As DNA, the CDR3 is TGCAGTGCTAGAAGCGGTCCAGCGGGCACTGAAGCTTTCTTT. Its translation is CSARSGPAGTEAFF.